This TCR beta chain was obtained from a study of PD-L1 blockade in urothelial cancer. About the study: Males with bladder-origin urothelial cancer made up about 90% of the roughly 29 patients. Samples of blood were analyzed 3 weeks (second dose) and 6 weeks after treatment start. T cells numbered a median of approximately 140,000 in the blood samples.

The CDR3 sequence is 18 residues long. Germline CDR1 reads MNHEY; CDR2 reads SMNVEV (reference sequence). The ends were cut back, 2 bases at V and 1 base at J, with 15 bases in the middle. Every PCR got spiked synthetic TCR analog templates. Using immunoSEQ multiplex PCR, the repertoire was profiled, and TCRdb retains in-frame clones only, with some absent. The table lists tens of thousands of clones, approximately 81% of them singletons. Time point indicated: pretreatment peripheral blood. The rearrangement uses TRBV27 and TRBJ2-6; D uncertain. The receptor was derived from a man aged 65 to 79 with urothelial cancer. Material: PBMCs, obtained around atezolizumab (anti-PD-L1) treatment. The CDR3, as DNA: TGTGCCAGCAGTTTAGGGCCCCTATTCCTATCTGGGGCCAACGTCCTGACTTTC. Its translation is CASSLGPLFLSGANVLTF.